This TCR beta chain originates from a study of cytomegalovirus exposure and HLA in healthy donors. Study results and limitations: In vitro assays verified that a few CMV-associated chains recognized CMV antigens specifically. Reports showed the classifier diagnosing cytomegalovirus status with high specificity and sensitivity.

Separate from the approximately 670-subject first cohort was the approximately 110-subject validation cohort, to which the donors belonged. Only in-frame clones appear in the TCRdb table, and some are missing; sequencing was by immunoSEQ multiplex PCR. The sample records tens of thousands of clones, approximately 90% being singletons. Note on this clone: Its specificity is not known.

The germline V gene encodes CDR1 SEHNR and CDR2 FQNEAQ (reference sequence). The CDR3 covers 13 residues. Germline trimming cut 5 bases from V and 6 bases from J; bases unmatched to any gene: 3. The chain couples TRBV7-9 to TRBJ1-4; 7 bases line up with TRBD1. This receptor was obtained from a man between 18 and 35 years old in good health and CMV-seronegative. The source material was PBMCs. The CDR3, as DNA: TGTGCCAGCAGCGCGACAGGGCATGAAAAACTGTTTTTT. It yields the protein CASSATGHEKLFF.